Below, 24 T cell receptor beta chains from the same sample are listed, as sequenced in a study of blood T cells in healthy people across ages. Primers used in a second PCR of about 6 to 12 cycles were a sample-barcoded 5' primer and a J-beta primer mix. TCRdb itself ran the 5' RACE reads through MiXCR, one entry per CDR3 protein. This table holds 1 million or so distinct CDR3 sequences, almost 25% found once. This sample was shared with a second study, whose subject was T cells of mothers and their children.

Sequencing was performed on blood. These TCRs come from a girl aged 2 to 10 in good health.

The chain has TRBV29-1 and TRBJ2-1, with TRBD1 matching 8 bases. The CDR3 length is 12 residues. CDR1 SQVTM and CDR2 ANQGSEA come from the germline V gene. Losses at the gene ends were 3 bases for V and 7 bases for J; bases not matched to a gene: 2. CDR3 protein: CSVEGQVNEQFF. CDR3 in DNA: TGCAGCGTTGAGGGACAGGTAAATGAGCAGTTCTTC.

This clonotype was seen only a few times. This chain's CDR3 is CASSEQDGDSYNEQFF. The DNA of the CDR3 is TGTGCCAGCAGCGAGCAGGACGGTGACTCCTACAATGAGCAGTTCTTC. The rearrangement joins TRBV21-1 to TRBJ2-1. TRBV21-1 is a pseudogene locus. CDR3 size: 16 residues.

This clonotype was seen more than once but under ten times. V usage is TRBV29-1 and J usage is TRBJ2-2; 8 bases fit TRBD2. Germline V gene data show CDR1 as SQVTM and CDR2 as ANQGSEA. V trimming: 4 bases; J trimming: 6 bases; junction bases outside the gene matches: 4. The CDR3 runs to 13 residues. The CDR3 loop reads CSVVGGAAGELFF. Here the CDR3 DNA reads TGCAGCGTTGTCGGGGGGGCCGCCGGGGAGCTGTTTTTT.

This clonotype was seen only a few times. A read error may account for a junction end that differs from germline. The rearrangement links TRBV12-3 or TRBV12-4 to TRBJ2-5; the match to TRBD1 covers 9 bases. This CDR3 has 15 residues. The CDR3 sequence is CASSTRDRAWGTRYF. In DNA form, the CDR3 reads TGTGCCAGCAGCACCCGGGACAGGGCCTGGGGGACCCGGTACTTC.

This clonotype was found a few times. The chain recombines TRBV28 with TRBJ2-1, with no clear D. Trimming removed 8 bases at V and 10 bases at J, with 18 bases between. The CDR3 extends over 13 amino acids. Germline CDR1 MDHEN, CDR2 SYDVKM. CDR3 amino acids: CASGVVGPGEQFF. CDR3 bases: TGTGCCAGCGGGGTTGTCGGGCCTGGAGAGCAGTTCTTC.

The V gene is TRBV7-3, the J gene TRBJ1-1; possible D gene TRBD1, 5 bases. Germline V gives CDR1 SGHTA, CDR2 FQGTGA. This CDR3 contains 16 residues. V was pared by 0 bases and J by 3 bases, with 14 bases between. Written as DNA, the CDR3 is TGTGCCAGCAGCTTAACCCCCCACACAGGCGACACTGAAGCTTTCTTT. This encodes CASSLTPHTGDTEAFF.

This clonotype appeared a few times. CDR3 residues: CSVRDIKDYGYTF. The DNA of the CDR3 is TGCAGCGTCCGGGACATTAAAGACTATGGCTACACCTTC. The chain has TRBV29-1 and TRBJ1-2; TRBD1 might be the D (6 bases). The CDR3 consists of 13 residues. Looked up from germline, CDR1 is SQVTM and CDR2 is ANQGSEA. The V gene lost 6 bases and the J gene lost 3 bases, with 14 bases spanning the gap. The whole variable domain, filled in from reference TRBV29-1 and TRBJ1-2, reads SAVISQKPSRDICQRGTSLTIQCQVDSQVTMMFWYRQQPGQSLTLIATANQGSEATYESGFVIDKFPISRPNLTFSTLTVSNMSPEDSSIYLCSVRDIKDYGYTFGSGTRLTVV.

The chain uses TRBV11-2 and TRBJ2-7; tentative D call: TRBD2 (6 bases). From germline, CDR1 is SGHAT and CDR2 FQNNGV. Trimming pared 2 bases from V and 0 bases from J, leaving 14 bases between. This CDR3 region has 16 residues. The CDR3 region is CASSLSGGQTSYEQYF. The CDR3 DNA sequence: TGTGCCAGCAGCTTATCCGGGGGTCAAACCTCCTACGAGCAGTACTTC.

The rearrangement joins TRBV25-1 to TRBJ1-2, with unresolved D. The length of the CDR3 is 15 residues. CDR1 is MGHDK, CDR2 SYGVNS, per germline. Trimming took off 2 bases at V and 3 bases at J, with 13 bases between the two ends. The chain's CDR3 is CASSELPTEDYGYTF. DNA for the CDR3: TGTGCCAGCAGTGAACTCCCGACGGAAGACTATGGCTACACCTTC.

This clonotype was seen a few times. This chain connects TRBV19 to TRBJ2-1; perhaps TRBD2 as D (5 bases). The V gene's germline CDR1 is LNHDA and CDR2 SQIVND (reference sequence). Trimming left V 10 bases short and J 6 bases short, with 13 bases between. CDR3 length: 12 amino acids. CDR3 protein: CATARGLNEQFF. The CDR3 DNA is TGTGCCACCGCCCGGGGTCTCAATGAGCAGTTCTTC. The full variable domain, with the rest looked up from reference TRBV19 and TRBJ2-1, is DGGITQSPKYLFRKEGQNVTLSCEQNLNHDAMYWYRQDPGQGLRLIYYSQIVNDFQKGDIAEGYSVSREKKESFPLTVTSAQKNPTAFYLCATARGLNEQFFGPGTRLTVL.

The chain has TRBV20-1 and TRBJ1-2, with D maybe TRBD1 (6 bases). Germline V gene data show CDR1 as DFQATT and CDR2 as SNEGSKA (reference sequence). V was trimmed by 0 bases and J by 3 bases, leaving 11 bases between them. This CDR3 region has 14 residues. The CDR3 coding sequence is TGCAGTGCTAGAGACTCCAGGACAGACTATGGCTACACCTTC. It translates to CSARDSRTDYGYTF.

This clonotype was seen more than once but under ten times. The chain links TRBV7-3 to TRBJ2-5, with a weak D call TRBD1 (7 bases). V lost 5 bases and J 2 bases, leaving 15 bases between the germline ends. This CDR3 comprises 15 residues. CDR1 and CDR2 from the germline V gene are SGHTA and FQGTGA. CDR3 bases: TGTGCCAGCAGCCGTGGGGCAGGGGGGCAAGAGACCCAGTACTTC. Its protein product is CASSRGAGGQETQYF. Variable domain in full (rest from reference TRBV7-3 and TRBJ2-5): GAGVSQTPSNKVTEKGKYVELRCDPISGHTALYWYRQSLGQGPEFLIYFQGTGAADDSGLPNDRFFAVRPEGSVSTLKIQRTERGDSAVYLCASSRGAGGQETQYFGPGTRLLVL.

This clonotype appeared a few times. The chain recombines TRBV7-9 with TRBJ2-1; the match to TRBD2 covers 9 bases. Germline CDR1 is SEHNR and CDR2 is FQNEAQ (reference sequence). The V gene end was trimmed by 6 bases and the J gene end by 8 bases; junction bases not matched to a gene: 8. This CDR3 is 14 amino acids long. CDR3 residues: CASRAGTSRDEQFF. For the CDR3, the DNA is TGTGCCAGCAGAGCGGGGACTAGCAGAGATGAGCAGTTCTTC.

The rearrangement joins TRBV7-9 to TRBJ2-5; perhaps TRBD2 as D (5 bases). The J call may be incorrect, as the DNA end agrees better with TRBJ2-1. Germline assignment: CDR1 SEHNR and CDR2 FQNEAQ (reference sequence). This CDR3 spans 13 amino acids. CDR3 DNA sequence: TGTGCCACTTCTTCGGCACTAGAGACTGAGCAGTTCTTC. Its translation: CATSSALETEQFF.

This clonotype appeared a few times. V is TRBV4-3 and J is TRBJ2-5; 9 bases fit TRBD2. Germline CDR1 reads LGHNA; CDR2 reads YSLEER. The trim removed 4 bases at V and 4 bases at J, leaving 10 bases unmatched. The CDR3 is 16 amino acids. CDR3 nucleotides: TGCGCCAGCAGCCTCGATGGGGCGGGGGGGACAGAGACCCAGTACTTC. Translated: CASSLDGAGGTETQYF.

Worth noting for this clonotype: This may arise from a read error, as a much more abundant clone is one base away. This rearrangement joins TRBV10-1 to TRBJ2-6; a weak D match, TRBD1 (5 bases). The CDR3 has 16 amino acids. CDR1 and CDR2 from the germline V gene are WNHNN and SYGVQD (reference sequence). The DNA for the CDR3 is TGCGCCAGCAGTGAGCACAGGCTCTCTGGGGTCAACGTCCTGACTTTC. This translates into CASSEHRLSGVNVLTF.

The chain combines TRBV20-1 with TRBJ2-3, with 11 bases lining up with TRBD2. In germline, CDR1 is DFQATT, CDR2 SNEGSKA (reference sequence). V lost 5 bases to trimming and J lost 3 bases; unmatched junction nucleotides: 4. The CDR3 runs 14 residues. As DNA, the CDR3 is TGCAGTGCTGAACCTAGCGGGAGGACAGATACGCAGTATTTT. Its protein is CSAEPSGRTDTQYF.

This clonotype was observed a few times. An end of the junction differs from the germline gene, which may be a read error. The chain links TRBV7-7 to TRBJ2-1; D is unresolved. The CDR3 loop spans 13 amino acids. CDR1 SSHAT and CDR2 FNYEAQ come from the germline V gene (reference sequence). CDR3 sequence reads: CASSFNFGDEQFF. CDR3 in DNA: TGTGCTAGCAGCTTTAATTTCGGTGATGAGCAGTTCTTC. The complete variable domain, with remaining parts taken from reference TRBV7-7 and TRBJ2-1, reads GAGVSQSPRYKVTKRGQDVTLRCDPISSHATLYWYQQALGQGPEFLTYFNYEAQPDKSGLPSDRFSAERPEGSISTLTIQRTEQRDSAMYRCASSFNFGDEQFFGPGTRLTVL.

This chain joins TRBV20-1 and TRBJ1-2; possible D gene TRBD1, 5 bases. The CDR3 totals 15 residues. Germline V gives CDR1 DFQATT, CDR2 SNEGSKA (reference sequence). DNA of the CDR3: TGCAGGGCGGACACCAACCCCTTCGCTAACTATGGCTACACCTTC. Translation gives CRADTNPFANYGYTF.

For this clonotype: An end of the junction does not agree with germline; a read error may underlie this. CDR3 DNA: TGTGCCAGCAGTAACACCGGGGAGCTGCTTTTT. This sequence encodes CASSNTGELLF. This rearrangement joins TRBV2 to TRBJ2-2; weak D call: TRBD2 (5 bases). Per germline, CDR1 SNHLY and CDR2 FYNNEI. The CDR3 is made up of 11 amino acids.

The V gene is TRBV7-8, the J gene TRBJ2-6; D uncertain. Germline lookup yields CDR1 SGHVS and CDR2 FQNEAQ. V lost 5 bases to trimming and J lost 1 base, with 6 bases between them. The CDR3 is 14 residues long. For the CDR3, the DNA is TGTGCCAGCAGCCACACGTCTGGGGCCAACGTCCTGACTTTC. Protein: CASSHTSGANVLTF.

This chain connects TRBV28 to TRBJ2-7, with 9 bases lining up with TRBD1. This CDR3 spans 15 amino acids. The ends lost 4 bases at V and 3 bases at J; junction bases unmatched: 7. Germline assignment: CDR1 MDHEN and CDR2 SYDVKM. The CDR3 sequence is CASSSGTGKNYEQYF. The CDR3 region has the DNA TGTGCCAGCAGTTCCGGGACAGGGAAAAACTACGAGCAGTACTTC.

This clonotype was seen only a few times. J is TRBJ1-5 and V is TRBV7-2; a possible D gene is TRBD1 (6 bases). The V gene's germline CDR1 is SGHTA and CDR2 FQGNSA. The V gene lost 6 bases and the J gene lost 3 bases, with 15 bases spanning the gap. The length of the CDR3 is 15 residues. The CDR3 sequence is CASSQRGDLNQPQHF. CDR3 nucleotides: TGTGCCAGCAGTCAGAGGGGGGATCTCAATCAGCCCCAGCATTTT.

This sequence joins TRBV10-3 and TRBJ2-7; the match to TRBD1 covers 8 bases. Per the germline V gene, CDR1 is ENHRY and CDR2 is SYGVKD. The CDR3 extends over 13 amino acids. The trim removed 4 bases at V and 4 bases at J, leaving 3 bases unmatched. The CDR3 reads CAISVGQGYEQYF. In nucleotides, the CDR3 is TGTGCCATCAGTGTAGGACAGGGTTACGAGCAGTACTTC.